Below, 20 T cell receptor beta chains from the same sample are listed, as sequenced in a study of control samples from healthy donors and cancer patients. Data came from immunoSEQ multiplex PCR; TCRdb stores just in-frame clones and leaves some out. Of about 220,000 clones listed, 85% to 95% are singletons. Sample: blood. These receptors came from a middle-aged man in good health.

The chain is built from TRBV5-1 and TRBJ2-1; perhaps TRBD1 as D (5 bases). Germline CDR1 and CDR2: SGHRS and YFSETQ. Trimming shortened V by 2 bases and J by 7 bases, and 13 bases separated the two germline ends. The CDR3 has 14 amino acids. As DNA, the CDR3 is TGCGCCAGCAGCTTCCAGGGAAATGAGAATGAGCAGTTCTTC. Protein: CASSFQGNENEQFF.

The chain links TRBV5-1 to TRBJ1-4; TRBD1 agrees at 7 bases. The CDR3 contains 14 residues. The V and J ends lost 7 bases and 7 bases, in that order; junction bases with no gene match: 10. CDR1 and CDR2 from the germline V gene are SGHRS and YFSETQ. In DNA form, the CDR3 reads TGCGCCAGCTGGCAGGGGGTTGAAGGTGAAAAACTGTTTTTT. Translation: CASWQGVEGEKLFF. Together with reference TRBV5-1 and TRBJ1-4, the CDR3 gives the full variable domain: KAGVTQTPRYLIKTRGQQVTLSCSPISGHRSVSWYQQTPGQGLQFLFEYFSETQRNKGNFPGRFSGRQFSNSRSEMNVSTLELGDSALYLCASWQGVEGEKLFFGSGTQLSVL.

This clone was found once. The rearrangement links TRBV19 to TRBJ1-1, with D possibly matching TRBD1 (5 bases). CDR1 is LNHDA and CDR2 is SQIVND in the germline V gene (reference sequence). The CDR3 has 13 residues. With 6 bases removed from V and 1 base from J, the gap between germline ends came to 9 bases. The CDR3 DNA reads as TGTGCCAGTAGCTTAAGGGGGAACACTGAAGCTTTCTTT. Protein sequence: CASSLRGNTEAFF.

The rearrangement joins TRBV2 to TRBJ2-1; 7 bases match TRBD2. The germline V gene encodes CDR1 SNHLY and CDR2 FYNNEI. CDR3 size: 15 residues. The V and J ends lost 1 base and 2 bases, in that order; junction bases with no gene match: 2. The CDR3 nucleotides are TGTGCCAGCAGTGAAGAGCTAGCGGCCTACAATGAGCAGTTCTTC. Its protein is CASSEELAAYNEQFF.

This chain connects TRBV19 to TRBJ2-5; the D gene could be TRBD1 or TRBD2 (5 bases each). The CDR3 extends over 18 amino acids. Trimming left V 3 bases short and J 3 bases short, with 23 bases between. CDR1 LNHDA and CDR2 SQIVND come from the germline V gene (reference sequence). The CDR3 is CASSMTSWGPTAKETQYF. The DNA of the CDR3 is TGTGCCAGTAGTATGACATCTTGGGGACCTACGGCGAAAGAGACCCAGTACTTC.

The chain links TRBV5-1 to TRBJ2-1, with TRBD2 matching over 8 bases. This CDR3 is 15 amino acids long. The J segment lost 2 bases and the V segment lost 4 bases, leaving 5 bases of the junction unmatched. Germline V CDR1 and CDR2: SGHRS, YFSETQ. CDR3 nucleotide sequence: TGCGCCAGCAGCCCCGGACTAGCTGCCTACAATGAGCAGTTCTTC. Its protein is CASSPGLAAYNEQFF.

V and J are TRBV5-4 and TRBJ2-1, with 7 bases identical to TRBD2. This CDR3 region has 13 residues. With V trimmed by 2 bases and J by 14 bases, 10 bases remained unmatched. Germline CDR1 and CDR2: SGHNT and YYREEE (reference sequence). CDR3 coding DNA: TGTGCCAGCAGCTTAGAAGTGGCGCGGGAGAAGTTCTTC. Protein sequence: CASSLEVAREKFF.

The genes are TRBV7-9 and TRBJ2-2, with TRBD2 matching 7 bases. The CDR3 length is 16 residues. V lost 5 bases and J lost 6; bases outside the gene matches: 12. Germline V gene sequence: CDR1 SEHNR, CDR2 FQNEAQ (reference sequence). The CDR3 DNA reads as TGTGCCAGCAGCCGGCAAGGGGACTATTTCCCCGGGGAGCTGTTTTTT. This codes for CASSRQGDYFPGELFF.

V gene TRBV11-3 combines with J gene TRBJ2-1, with 8 bases lining up with TRBD2. The CDR3 extends over 15 amino acids. V was pared by 3 bases and J by 4 bases, with 5 bases of the junction left unmatched. CDR1 SGHNT and CDR2 YENEEA come from the germline V gene. The CDR3 DNA sequence: TGTGCCAGCAGCTTGGGTGGACTAGCTTACAATGAGCAGTTCTTC. Its protein product is CASSLGGLAYNEQFF.

This chain links TRBV6-6 with TRBJ2-7; 10 bases match TRBD1. The CDR3 extends over 15 amino acids. The V segment lost 6 bases and the J segment 5 bases; nucleotides outside the gene matches: 10. Germline values: CDR1 MNHNY, CDR2 SVGAGI (reference sequence). Written as DNA, the CDR3 is TGTGCCAGCAGCTTCGGACAGGGGGGAGTCGACGAGCAGTACGTC. It encodes CASSFGQGGVDEQYV.

This clone was counted once. Germline and junction disagree at one end, which may indicate a read error. The gene calls are TRBV4-3 and TRBJ2-2; 7 bases line up with TRBD1. This CDR3 is 15 amino acids long. Germline V CDR1 and CDR2: LGHNA, YSLEER. CDR3 sequence reads: CASCQGDPPAGELFF. The CDR3 region has the DNA TGCGCCAGCTGCCAGGGGGATCCCCCTGCCGGGGAGCTGTTTTTT.

Comments on this clone: An end of the junction differs from the germline gene, which may be a read error. The chain carries TRBV6-6 and TRBJ1-5, with D perhaps matching TRBD1 (6 bases). Per the germline V gene, CDR1 is MNHNY and CDR2 is SVGAGI (reference sequence). The CDR3 sequence is 15 residues long. The CDR3, as DNA: TGTGCCAGCAGCTACTATGCAGGGGGCAATCAGCCCCAGCATTTT. Protein: CASSYYAGGNQPQHF.

The V call is TRBV3-1 (or the pseudogene TRBV3-2), the J call TRBJ2-1; the D is unclear. Germline values: CDR1 LGHDT, CDR2 YNNKEL (reference sequence). V was shortened by 4 bases and J by 2 bases, with 9 bases between the two germline ends. CDR3 size: 14 residues. This chain's CDR3 is CASSRTGTYNEQFF. The DNA of the CDR3 is TGTGCCAGCAGCCGCACCGGCACCTACAATGAGCAGTTCTTC.

The CDR3 reads CATSDMDSPEAFF. CDR3 coding DNA: TGTGCCACCAGTGACATGGACAGCCCTGAAGCTTTCTTT. The chain uses TRBV24-1 and TRBJ1-1; D possibly corresponds to TRBD1 (6 bases). The ends were cut back, 4 bases at V and 6 bases at J, with 11 bases in the middle. Germline-derived CDR1 and CDR2 are KGHDR and SFDVKD. The CDR3 is 13 residues long.

The V and J genes are TRBV9 and TRBJ1-1, with TRBD1 as a possible D gene (5 bases). Germline V CDR1 and CDR2: SGDLS, YYNGEE. The CDR3 contains 12 residues. Trimming removed 7 bases at V and 5 bases at J, with 12 bases between. CDR3 amino acids: CASSGQGTEAFF. The CDR3 DNA is TGTGCCAGCTCGGGGCAGGGAACTGAAGCTTTCTTT.

The V gene is TRBV6-5, the J gene TRBJ1-5, with D possibly matching TRBD1 (5 bases). Looked up from germline, CDR1 is MNHEY and CDR2 is SVGAGI. The CDR3 length is 14 residues. V was shortened by 8 bases and J by 7 bases, with 18 bases between the two germline ends. The CDR3 DNA is TGTGCCAGCCTCCCTCGGCAGGGTCTCCAGCCCCAGCATTTT. Protein sequence: CASLPRQGLQPQHF.

On this clone itself: This CDR3 is also generated by other DNA sequences in the sample. This chain links TRBV5-1 with TRBJ1-5; D remains ambiguous. Germline V gene lookup returns CDR1 SGHRS and CDR2 YFSETQ. Trimming stripped 0 bases from V and 4 bases from J, with 8 bases between. CDR3 length equals 14 residues. The CDR3 loop is CASSLDSPNQPQHF. The DNA for the CDR3 is TGCGCCAGCAGCTTGGACAGCCCGAATCAGCCCCAGCATTTT.

This chain links TRBV2 with TRBJ2-1; 7 bases map to TRBD1. The CDR3 loop spans 12 amino acids. CDR1 SNHLY and CDR2 FYNNEI come from the germline V gene. V dropped 4 bases and J dropped 9; count of bases not matched to a gene: 3. Here the CDR3 reads CASSVRGLEQFF. As DNA, the CDR3 is TGTGCCAGCAGTGTTAGGGGGCTTGAGCAGTTCTTC.

The chain joins TRBV18 to TRBJ1-2; 7 bases fit TRBD1. V was clipped by 3 bases and J by 2 bases; unmatched bases: 6. The CDR3 contains 15 residues. Germline loops: CDR1 KGHSH, CDR2 LQKENI. The CDR3 loop reads CASSPLTGANYGYTF. In DNA, the CDR3 is TGTGCCAGCTCACCTCTTACAGGGGCCAACTATGGCTACACCTTC.

The chain recombines TRBV3-1 (or the pseudogene TRBV3-2) with TRBJ2-1; TRBD1 or TRBD2 may be the D gene (5 bases each). This CDR3 is 14 amino acids long. Deletions cut 1 base from V and 7 bases from J, with 11 bases between. Germline-derived CDR1 and CDR2 are LGHDT and YNNKEL (reference sequence). The CDR3 here is CASSQVNGGNEQFF. Here the CDR3 DNA reads TGTGCCAGCAGCCAAGTAAATGGGGGAAATGAGCAGTTCTTC.